This T cell receptor (beta chain) is drawn from a study of cytomegalovirus exposure and HLA in healthy donors. All donors participated as healthy donors of bone marrow. The PCR ran on 60 Vbeta and 13 Jbeta primers. Assay used: immunoSEQ multiplex PCR; TCRdb lists only in-frame clones, some missing. The sample lists over 150,000 clones, over 70% occurring once. Whole-study results and caveats: The authors later found most CMV-associated TCR beta chains appeared HLA-restricted. Several of the most significant clusters appeared, in a later analysis, to be linked to common viral pathogens.

In the case of this clone: As yet, its antigen is unknown.

There are 14 residues in the CDR3. Germline values: CDR1 SGHDT, CDR2 YYEEEE. V lost 0 bases to trimming and J lost 2 bases; unmatched junction nucleotides: 1. V gene TRBV5-6 combines with J gene TRBJ2-7; 8 bases are shared with TRBD2. The sequence was collected from a woman between 50 and 59 years old in good health and CMV-seropositive. Specimen: PBMCs. CDR3 in amino acids: CASSLEAGAYEQYF. The CDR3 coding sequence is TGTGCCAGCAGCTTGGAAGCGGGGGCCTACGAGCAGTACTTC. The full variable domain, completed using reference TRBV5-6 and TRBJ2-7, is DAGVTQSPTHLIKTRGQQVTLRCSPKSGHDTVSWYQQALGQGPQFIFQYYEEEERQRGNFPDRFSGHQFPNYSSELNVNALLLGDSALYLCASSLEAGAYEQYFGPGTRLTVT.